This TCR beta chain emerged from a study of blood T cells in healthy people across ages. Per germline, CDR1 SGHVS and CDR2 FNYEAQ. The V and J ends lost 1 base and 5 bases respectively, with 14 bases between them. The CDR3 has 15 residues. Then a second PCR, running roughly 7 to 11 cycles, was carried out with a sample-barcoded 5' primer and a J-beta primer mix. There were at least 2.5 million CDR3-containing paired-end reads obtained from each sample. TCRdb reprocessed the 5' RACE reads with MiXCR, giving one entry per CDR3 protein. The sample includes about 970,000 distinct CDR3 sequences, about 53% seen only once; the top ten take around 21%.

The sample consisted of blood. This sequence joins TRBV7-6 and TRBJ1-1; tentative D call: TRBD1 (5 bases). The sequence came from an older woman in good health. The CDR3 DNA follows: TGTGCCAGCAGCTTAGAAATTGGGGGGAATACTGAAGCTTTCTTT. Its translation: CASSLEIGGNTEAFF.